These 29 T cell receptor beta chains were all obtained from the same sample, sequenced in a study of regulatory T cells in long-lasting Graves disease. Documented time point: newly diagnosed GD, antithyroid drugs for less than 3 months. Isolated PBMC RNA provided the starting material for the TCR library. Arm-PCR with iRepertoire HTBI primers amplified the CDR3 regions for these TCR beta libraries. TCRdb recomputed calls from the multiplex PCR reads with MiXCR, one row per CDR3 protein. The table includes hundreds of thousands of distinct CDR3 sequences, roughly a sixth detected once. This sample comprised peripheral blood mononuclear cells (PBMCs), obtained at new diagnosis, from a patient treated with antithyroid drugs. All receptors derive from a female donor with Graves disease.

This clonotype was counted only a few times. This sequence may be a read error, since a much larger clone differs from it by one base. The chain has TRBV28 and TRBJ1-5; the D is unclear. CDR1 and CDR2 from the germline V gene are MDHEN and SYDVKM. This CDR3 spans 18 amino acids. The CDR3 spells CASIDRYKTPSSDQPQHF. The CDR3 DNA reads TGTGCCAGCATTGACCGTTATAAGACCCCGTCTAGCGATCAGCCCCAGCATTTT.

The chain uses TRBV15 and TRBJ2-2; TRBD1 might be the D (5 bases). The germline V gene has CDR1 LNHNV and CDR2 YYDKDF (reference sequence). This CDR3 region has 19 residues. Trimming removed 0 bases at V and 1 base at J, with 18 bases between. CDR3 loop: CATSRDDWYMGRNTGELFF. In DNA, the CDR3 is TGTGCCACCAGCAGAGATGACTGGTACATGGGGCGGAACACCGGGGAGCTGTTTTTT. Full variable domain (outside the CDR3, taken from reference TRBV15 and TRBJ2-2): DAMVIQNPRYQVTQFGKPVTLSCSQTLNHNVMYWYQQKSSQAPKLLFHYYDKDFNNEADTPDNFQSRRPNTSFCFLDIRSPGLGDTAMYLCATSRDDWYMGRNTGELFFGEGSRLTVL.

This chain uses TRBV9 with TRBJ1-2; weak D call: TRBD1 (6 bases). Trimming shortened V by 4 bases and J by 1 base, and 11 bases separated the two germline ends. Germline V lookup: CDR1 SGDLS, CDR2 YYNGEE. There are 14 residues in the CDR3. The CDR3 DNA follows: TGTGCCAGCAGCACGTACAGGGATAACTATGGCTACACCTTC. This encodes CASSTYRDNYGYTF.

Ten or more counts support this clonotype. Here the CDR3 DNA reads TGTGCCAGCAGCCCATACTACGAGCAGTACTTC. Residues: CASSPYYEQYF. This sequence joins TRBV2 and TRBJ2-7, with unresolved D. V was cut by 6 bases and J by 3 bases, with 6 bases left in between. There are 11 residues in the CDR3. The germline gives CDR1 SNHLY, CDR2 FYNNEI.

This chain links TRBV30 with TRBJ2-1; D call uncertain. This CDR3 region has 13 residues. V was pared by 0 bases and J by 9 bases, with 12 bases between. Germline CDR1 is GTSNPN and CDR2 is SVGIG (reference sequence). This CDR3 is CAWSVRHESEQFF. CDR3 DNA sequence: TGTGCCTGGAGTGTACGCCACGAGAGTGAGCAGTTCTTC.

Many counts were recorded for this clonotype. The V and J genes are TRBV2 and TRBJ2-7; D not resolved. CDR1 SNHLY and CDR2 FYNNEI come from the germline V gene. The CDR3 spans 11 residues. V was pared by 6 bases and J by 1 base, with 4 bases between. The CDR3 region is CASRYSYEQYF. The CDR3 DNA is TGTGCCAGCAGGTATTCCTACGAGCAGTACTTC.

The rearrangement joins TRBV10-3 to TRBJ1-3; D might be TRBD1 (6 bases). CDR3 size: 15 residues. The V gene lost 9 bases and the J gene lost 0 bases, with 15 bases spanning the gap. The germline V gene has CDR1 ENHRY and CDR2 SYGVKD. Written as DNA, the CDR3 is TGTGCCATTACCACACAGGGCACCTCTGGAAACACCATATATTTT. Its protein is CAITTQGTSGNTIYF.

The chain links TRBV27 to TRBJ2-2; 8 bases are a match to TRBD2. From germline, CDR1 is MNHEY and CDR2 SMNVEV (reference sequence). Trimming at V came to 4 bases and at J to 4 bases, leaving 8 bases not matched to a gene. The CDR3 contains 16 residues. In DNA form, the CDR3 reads TGTGCCAGCAGTTCCCGAGCGGGAGCGGTCACCGGGGAGCTGTTTTTT. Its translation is CASSSRAGAVTGELFF.

The CDR3 loop is CASSSSQGNIQYF. The CDR3, as DNA: TGTGCCAGTAGTTCCTCCCAGGGAAACATTCAGTACTTC. The chain couples TRBV19 to TRBJ2-4; tentatively, D is TRBD1 (5 bases). Germline V gives CDR1 LNHDA, CDR2 SQIVND (reference sequence). V lost 5 bases and J 6 bases, leaving 11 bases between the germline ends. The CDR3 is 13 amino acids.

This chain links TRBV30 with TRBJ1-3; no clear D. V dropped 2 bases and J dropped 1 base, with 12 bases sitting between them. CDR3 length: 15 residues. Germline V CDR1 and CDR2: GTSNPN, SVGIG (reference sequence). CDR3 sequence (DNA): TGTGCCTGGAGTCTGGAAACCGGGTCTGGAAACACCATATATTTT. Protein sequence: CAWSLETGSGNTIYF.

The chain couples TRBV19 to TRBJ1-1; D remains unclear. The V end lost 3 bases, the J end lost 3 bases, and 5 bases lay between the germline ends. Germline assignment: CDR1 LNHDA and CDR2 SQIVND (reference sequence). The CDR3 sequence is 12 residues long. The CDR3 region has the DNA TGTGCCAGTAGTATCCCTTACACTGAAGCTTTCTTT. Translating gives CASSIPYTEAFF.

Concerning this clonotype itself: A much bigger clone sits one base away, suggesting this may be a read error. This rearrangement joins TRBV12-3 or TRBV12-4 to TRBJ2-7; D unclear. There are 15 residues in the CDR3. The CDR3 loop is CANSFRPLRAYEQYF. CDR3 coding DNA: TGTGCCAACAGTTTCCGTCCGTTAAGGGCCTACGAGCAGTACTTC.

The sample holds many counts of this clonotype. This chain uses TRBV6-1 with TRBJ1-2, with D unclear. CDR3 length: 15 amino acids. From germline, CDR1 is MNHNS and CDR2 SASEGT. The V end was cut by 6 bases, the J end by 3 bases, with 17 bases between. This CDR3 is CASSSTGLGYYGYTF. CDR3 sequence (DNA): TGTGCCAGCAGCTCCACCGGACTTGGGTACTATGGCTACACCTTC.

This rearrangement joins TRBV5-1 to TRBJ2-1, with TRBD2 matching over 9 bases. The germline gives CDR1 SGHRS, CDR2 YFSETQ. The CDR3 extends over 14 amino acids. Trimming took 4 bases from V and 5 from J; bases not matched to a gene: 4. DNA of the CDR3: TGCGCCAGCAGCATTCGACTAGCGGACAATGAGCAGTTCTTC. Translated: CASSIRLADNEQFF.

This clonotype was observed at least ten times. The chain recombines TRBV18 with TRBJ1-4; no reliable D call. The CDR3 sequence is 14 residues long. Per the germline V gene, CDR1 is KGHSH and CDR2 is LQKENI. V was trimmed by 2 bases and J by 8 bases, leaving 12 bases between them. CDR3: CASSPGRLGEKLFF. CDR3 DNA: TGTGCCAGCTCACCAGGACGGCTCGGGGAAAAACTGTTTTTT.

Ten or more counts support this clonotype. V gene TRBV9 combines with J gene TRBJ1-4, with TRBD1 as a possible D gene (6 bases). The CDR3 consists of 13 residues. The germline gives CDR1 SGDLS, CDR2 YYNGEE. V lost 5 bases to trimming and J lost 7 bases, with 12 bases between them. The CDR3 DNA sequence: TGTGCCAGCAGTAAGGGGGAGGTTGAAAAACTGTTTTTT. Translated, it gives CASSKGEVEKLFF.

CDR3 amino acids: CASSFRWLAGDYEQYF. The DNA for the CDR3 is TGTGCCAGCAGTTTTAGGTGGCTAGCGGGAGACTACGAGCAGTACTTC. V usage is TRBV6-2 or TRBV6-3 and J usage is TRBJ2-7, with TRBD2 matching over 10 bases. Germline CDR1 is MNHEY and CDR2 is SVGEGT. The CDR3 consists of 16 residues. Trimming at V came to 4 bases and at J to 3 bases, leaving 9 bases not matched to a gene.

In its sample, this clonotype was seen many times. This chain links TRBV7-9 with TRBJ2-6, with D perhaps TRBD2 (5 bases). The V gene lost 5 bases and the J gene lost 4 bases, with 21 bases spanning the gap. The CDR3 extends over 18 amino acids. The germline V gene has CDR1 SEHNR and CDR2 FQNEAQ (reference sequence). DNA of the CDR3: TGTGCCAGCAGCCACCGGACGGAGGCCGTGGTCGGGGCCAACGTCCTGACTTTC. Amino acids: CASSHRTEAVVGANVLTF. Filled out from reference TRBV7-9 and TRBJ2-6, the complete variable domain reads DTGVSQNPRHKITKRGQNVTFRCDPISEHNRLYWYRQTLGQGPEFLTYFQNEAQLEKSRLLSDRFSAERPKGSFSTLEIQRTEQGDSAMYLCASSHRTEAVVGANVLTFGAGSRLTVL.

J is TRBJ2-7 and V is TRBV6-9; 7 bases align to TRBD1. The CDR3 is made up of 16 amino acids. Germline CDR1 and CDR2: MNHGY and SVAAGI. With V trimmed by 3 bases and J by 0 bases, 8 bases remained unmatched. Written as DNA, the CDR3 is TGTGCCAGCAGTTACTCGAACAGGGGCATCTCCTACGAGCAGTACTTC. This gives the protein CASSYSNRGISYEQYF.

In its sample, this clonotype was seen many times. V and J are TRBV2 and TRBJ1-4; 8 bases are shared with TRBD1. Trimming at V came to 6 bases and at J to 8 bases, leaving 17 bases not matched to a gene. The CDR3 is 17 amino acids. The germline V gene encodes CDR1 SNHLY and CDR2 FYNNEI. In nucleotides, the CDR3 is TGTGCCAGCAGGCCCGGACAGGGAGCGATTGGAAAGGAAAAACTGTTTTTT. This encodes CASRPGQGAIGKEKLFF.

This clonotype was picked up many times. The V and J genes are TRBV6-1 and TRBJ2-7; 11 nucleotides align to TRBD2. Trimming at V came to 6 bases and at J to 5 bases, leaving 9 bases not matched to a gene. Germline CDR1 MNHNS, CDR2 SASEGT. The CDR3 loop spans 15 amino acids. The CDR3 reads CASSYTSGSPNEQYF. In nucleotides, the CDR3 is TGTGCCAGCAGCTATACTAGCGGGAGCCCGAACGAGCAGTACTTC.

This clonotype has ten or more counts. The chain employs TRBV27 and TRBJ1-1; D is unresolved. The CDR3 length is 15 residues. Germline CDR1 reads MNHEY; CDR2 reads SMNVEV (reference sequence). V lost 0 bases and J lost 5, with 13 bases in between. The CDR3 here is CASSLSISGGTEAFF. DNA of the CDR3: TGTGCCAGCAGTTTATCGATATCGGGCGGGACTGAAGCTTTCTTT.

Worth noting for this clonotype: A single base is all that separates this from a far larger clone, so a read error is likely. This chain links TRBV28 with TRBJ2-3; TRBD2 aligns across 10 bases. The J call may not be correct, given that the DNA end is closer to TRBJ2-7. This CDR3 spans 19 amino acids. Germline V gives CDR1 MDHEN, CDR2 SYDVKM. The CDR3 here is CASSFMGGGLARSSYEQYF. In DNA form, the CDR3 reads TGTGCCAGCAGTTTTATGGGCGGGGGACTAGCGAGAAGCTCCTACGAGCAGTACTTC.

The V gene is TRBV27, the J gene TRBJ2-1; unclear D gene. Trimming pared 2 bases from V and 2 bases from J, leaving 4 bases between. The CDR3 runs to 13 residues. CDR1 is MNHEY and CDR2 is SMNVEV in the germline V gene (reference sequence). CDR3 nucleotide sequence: TGTGCCAGCAGTTTAAGGACCTACAATGAGCAGTTCTTC. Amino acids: CASSLRTYNEQFF.

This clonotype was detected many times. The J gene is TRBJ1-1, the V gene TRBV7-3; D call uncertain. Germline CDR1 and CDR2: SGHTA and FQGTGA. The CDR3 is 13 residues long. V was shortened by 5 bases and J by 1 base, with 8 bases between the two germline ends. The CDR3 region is CASSPQKNTEAFF. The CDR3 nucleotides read TGTGCCAGCAGCCCCCAAAAGAACACTGAAGCTTTCTTT. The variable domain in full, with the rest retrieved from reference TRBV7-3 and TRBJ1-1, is GAGVSQTPSNKVTEKGKYVELRCDPISGHTALYWYRQSLGQGPEFLIYFQGTGAADDSGLPNDRFFAVRPEGSVSTLKIQRTERGDSAVYLCASSPQKNTEAFFGQGTRLTVV.

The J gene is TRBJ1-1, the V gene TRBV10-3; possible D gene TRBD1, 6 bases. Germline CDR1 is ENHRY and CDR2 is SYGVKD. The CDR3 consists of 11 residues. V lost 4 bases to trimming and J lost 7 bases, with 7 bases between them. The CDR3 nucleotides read TGTGCCATCAGTGCAGGGGTTGAAGCTTTCTTT. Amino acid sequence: CAISAGVEAFF.

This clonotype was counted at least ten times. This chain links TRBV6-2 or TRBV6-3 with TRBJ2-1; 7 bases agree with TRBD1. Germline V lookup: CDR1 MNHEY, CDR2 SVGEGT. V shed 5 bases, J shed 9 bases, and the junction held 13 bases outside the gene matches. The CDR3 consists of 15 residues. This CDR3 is CASSNQQGYRSEQFF. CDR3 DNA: TGTGCCAGCAGTAATCAACAGGGGTATCGGAGTGAGCAGTTCTTC.

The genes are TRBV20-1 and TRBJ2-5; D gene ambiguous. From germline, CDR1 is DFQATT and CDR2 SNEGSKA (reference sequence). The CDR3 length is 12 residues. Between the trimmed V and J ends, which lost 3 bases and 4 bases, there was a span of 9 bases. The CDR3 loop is CSASRTGETQYF. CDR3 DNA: TGCAGTGCTAGTAGGACGGGAGAGACCCAGTACTTC.

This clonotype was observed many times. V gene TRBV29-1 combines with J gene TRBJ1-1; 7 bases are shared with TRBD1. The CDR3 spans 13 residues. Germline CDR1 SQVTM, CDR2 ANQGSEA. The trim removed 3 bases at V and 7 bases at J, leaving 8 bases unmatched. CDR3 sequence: CSVDNRGLSEAFF. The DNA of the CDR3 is TGCAGCGTTGATAATAGGGGGCTTAGTGAAGCTTTCTTT. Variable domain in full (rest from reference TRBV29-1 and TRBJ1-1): SAVISQKPSRDICQRGTSLTIQCQVDSQVTMMFWYRQQPGQSLTLIATANQGSEATYESGFVIDKFPISRPNLTFSTLTVSNMSPEDSSIYLCSVDNRGLSEAFFGQGTRLTVV.